The 28 T cell receptor beta chains presented below share a single source sample, sequenced in a study of glioma-infiltrating T cells. Amplification of TCR alpha and beta CDR3 regions from RNA used iRepertoire nested multiplex PCR. TCRdb redid the calling of the multiplex PCR reads with MiXCR, one entry per CDR3 protein. The table includes some 130,000 distinct CDR3 sequences, 24% detected once. The source material was glioma tissue, nonneoplastic brain tissue, or PBMCs (not recorded which). The source is a human donor with low-grade glioma or glioblastoma, undergoing nonglioma brain surgery, or in good health (not recorded which).

This clonotype showed up many times. The V gene is TRBV28, the J gene TRBJ2-3; 7 nucleotides align to TRBD2. The germline V gene encodes CDR1 MDHEN and CDR2 SYDVKM. CDR3 length: 14 amino acids. J gave up 5 bases and V 3 bases, and 5 bases lay outside the gene matches. The CDR3 spells CASSLTSWKDTQYF. CDR3 sequence (DNA): TGTGCCAGCAGTTTGACTAGCTGGAAAGATACGCAGTATTTT.

This clonotype was detected a few times. This chain connects TRBV20-1 to TRBJ2-2; D is ambiguous. With 0 bases removed from V and 0 bases from J, the gap between germline ends came to 14 bases. Per germline, CDR1 DFQATT and CDR2 SNEGSKA (reference sequence). CDR3 length: 17 residues. CDR3 DNA sequence: TGCAGTGCTAGAGATCAACGAAGGACCTCGAACACCGGGGAGCTGTTTTTT. Translated: CSARDQRRTSNTGELFF.

The chain couples TRBV6-6 to TRBJ2-5, with a possible D match to TRBD1 (5 bases). This CDR3 region has 16 residues. Trimming shortened V by 0 bases and J by 2 bases, and 13 bases separated the two germline ends. Germline V gene data show CDR1 as MNHNY and CDR2 as SVGAGI (reference sequence). CDR3 in amino acids: CASSYSITGQQETQYF. CDR3 DNA: TGTGCCAGCAGTTACTCGATAACAGGCCAACAAGAGACCCAGTACTTC.

In this sample, this clonotype turned up many times. V usage is TRBV27 and J usage is TRBJ1-6; 9 nucleotides line up with TRBD1. The V gene end was trimmed by 5 bases and the J gene end by 3 bases; junction bases not matched to a gene: 11. Germline loops: CDR1 MNHEY, CDR2 SMNVEV (reference sequence). CDR3 size: 18 residues. The CDR3 DNA sequence: TGTGCCAGCAGTCCGAACGGGGACAGGGCAATCTATAATTCACCCCTCCACTTT. Protein sequence: CASSPNGDRAIYNSPLHF.

This clonotype was picked up many times. V is TRBV7-9 and J is TRBJ1-5; 7 bases are shared with TRBD1. This CDR3 is 17 amino acids long. V dropped 0 bases and J dropped 4; count of bases not matched to a gene: 9. Germline-derived CDR1 and CDR2 are SEHNR and FQNEAQ (reference sequence). The CDR3 DNA follows: TGTGCCAGCAGCTTAGCGCTGTCAGGGGGAAGGAATCAGCCCCAGCATTTT. It specifies CASSLALSGGRNQPQHF.

This clonotype was recorded only once. An end of the junction differs from the germline gene, which may be a read error. The V call is TRBV4-1, the J call TRBJ1-1; 8 positions agree with TRBD1. The germline V gene encodes CDR1 MGHRA and CDR2 YSYEKL. This CDR3 has 13 amino acids. The CDR3 reads CASPGGKNTEALF. CDR3 sequence (DNA): TGCGCCAGTCCAGGGGGCAAAAACACTGAAGCTCTCTTT.

This clonotype was picked up a small number of times. This chain connects TRBV4-1 to TRBJ2-1; maybe TRBD1 (6 bases). Germline lookup yields CDR1 MGHRA and CDR2 YSYEKL. V was pared by 0 bases and J by 7 bases, with 10 bases between. This CDR3 is 14 amino acids long. CDR3 sequence (DNA): TGCGCCAGCAGCCAAGATTACAGGGCGAATGAGCAGTTCTTC. Translating gives CASSQDYRANEQFF.

The chain links TRBV29-1 to TRBJ2-3; D possibly corresponds to TRBD1 (6 bases). The V gene lost 0 bases and the J gene lost 3 bases, with 13 bases spanning the gap. The CDR3 spans 15 residues. The germline CDR1 and CDR2 sequences are SQVTM and ANQGSEA. In nucleotides, the CDR3 is TGCAGCGTTGAAGATCTGGGCAGGGGAACAGATACGCAGTATTTT. Translation: CSVEDLGRGTDTQYF.

This clonotype was counted at least ten times. The rearrangement joins TRBV20-1 to TRBJ1-1; D is perhaps TRBD1 (5 bases). The CDR3 totals 13 residues. Germline V gene lookup returns CDR1 DFQATT and CDR2 SNEGSKA (reference sequence). V was pared by 4 bases and J by 4 bases, with 13 bases between. CDR3 in amino acids: CSAISGQGTEAFF. CDR3 DNA sequence: TGCAGTGCTATCTCAGGTCAGGGCACTGAAGCTTTCTTT.

Worth noting for this clonotype: With a much larger clone just one base away, this may be a read error. J is TRBJ1-1 and V is TRBV4-1, with D hard to call. V was shortened by 0 bases and J by 4 bases, with 9 bases between the two germline ends. The germline gives CDR1 MGHRA, CDR2 YSYEKL. This CDR3 region has 14 residues. This CDR3 is CASSQEPASTEAFF. The CDR3, as DNA: TGCGCCAGCAGCCAAGAACCAGCGAGCACTGAAGCTTTCTTT.

This clonotype showed up just once. The V call is TRBV2, the J call TRBJ1-1; D gene uncertain. The CDR3 covers 14 residues. The germline gives CDR1 SNHLY, CDR2 FYNNEI. The CDR3 region has the DNA TGTGCTACTCCAGACGGACCCCAAGGCACTGAAGCTTTCTTT. Protein: CATPDGPQGTEAFF.

There are many counts of this clonotype. This chain links TRBV7-2 with TRBJ1-1; D is uncertain. The CDR3 runs to 16 residues. Trimming took 1 base from V and 1 from J, leaving 13 bases between them. Germline V lookup: CDR1 SGHTA, CDR2 FQGNSA. The CDR3 reads CASSLGRTYKNTEAFF. The CDR3 coding sequence is TGTGCCAGCAGCTTAGGACGCACCTACAAGAACACTGAAGCTTTCTTT.

This chain connects TRBV28 to TRBJ2-1; maybe TRBD2 (6 bases). Germline V gives CDR1 MDHEN, CDR2 SYDVKM. The CDR3 contains 15 residues. Trimming took off 6 bases at V and 9 bases at J, with 21 bases between the two ends. Here the CDR3 reads CASSLPSETSIEQFF. The CDR3 DNA reads as TGTGCCAGCAGCCTCCCCAGTGAGACTAGTATTGAGCAGTTCTTC. Using reference TRBV28 and TRBJ2-1 for the parts outside the CDR3, the full variable domain is DVKVTQSSRYLVKRTGEKVFLECVQDMDHENMFWYRQDPGLGLRLIYFSYDVKMKEKGDIPEGYSVSREKKERFSLILESASTNQTSMYLCASSLPSETSIEQFFGPGTRLTVL.

At least ten counts were recorded for this clonotype. The CDR3 loop reads CATSDYRAGDTDTQYF. The DNA of the CDR3 is TGTGCCACCAGTGATTATCGAGCGGGGGACACAGATACGCAGTATTTT. The V and J genes are TRBV24-1 and TRBJ2-3, with 8 bases aligning to TRBD2. Germline-derived CDR1 and CDR2 are KGHDR and SFDVKD. V was clipped by 2 bases and J by 2 bases; unmatched bases: 5. The CDR3 consists of 16 residues.

This rearrangement joins TRBV12-3 or TRBV12-4 to TRBJ2-3; 7 positions match TRBD2. CDR3 length: 13 amino acids. With 1 base clipped from V and 8 bases from J, the junction kept 3 bases outside the gene matches. The CDR3 nucleotides are TGTGCCAGCAGTTTAGGGGGCGGGGGTACGCAGTATTTT. Its translation: CASSLGGGGTQYF.

This chain connects TRBV3-1 to TRBJ2-1; D may be TRBD2 (6 bases). V was cut by 1 base and J by 7 bases, with 17 bases left in between. CDR3 length: 16 residues. Germline CDR1 LGHDT, CDR2 YNNKEL (reference sequence). Here the CDR3 reads CASSQGGGAERNEQFF. The CDR3 coding sequence is TGTGCCAGCAGCCAAGGTGGCGGGGCCGAGAGGAATGAGCAGTTCTTC.

This clonotype was seen ten or more times. The V and J genes are TRBV28 and TRBJ1-2, with no clear D. Trimming pared 1 base from V and 3 bases from J, leaving 9 bases between. The CDR3 has 14 residues. Germline CDR1 reads MDHEN; CDR2 reads SYDVKM. The CDR3 bases are TGTGCCAGCAGTTTATTGTCTGGGGACTATGGCTACACCTTC. Translation gives CASSLLSGDYGYTF.

This chain connects TRBV20-1 to TRBJ2-2; 9 bases line up with TRBD1. The V gene end was trimmed by 6 bases and the J gene end by 3 bases; junction bases not matched to a gene: 5. Germline V gene lookup returns CDR1 DFQATT and CDR2 SNEGSKA (reference sequence). The CDR3 runs to 14 residues. The CDR3 protein is CSAGDRAYTGELFF. CDR3 coding DNA: TGCAGTGCCGGGGACAGGGCTTACACCGGGGAGCTGTTTTTT.

The sample holds many counts of this clonotype. The chain combines TRBV20-1 with TRBJ2-5, with D uncertain. The germline gives CDR1 DFQATT, CDR2 SNEGSKA (reference sequence). V was clipped by 3 bases and J by 5 bases, with 4 bases between them. The CDR3 has 10 residues. CDR3 loop: CSARLETQYF. CDR3 DNA sequence: TGCAGTGCTAGGTTGGAGACCCAGTACTTC.

This clonotype turned up a few times. The CDR3 spells CSANGHNEQFF. CDR3 DNA sequence: TGCAGTGCTAACGGTCACAATGAGCAGTTCTTC. The chain couples TRBV20-1 to TRBJ2-1; D gene uncertain. CDR1 DFQATT and CDR2 SNEGSKA come from the germline V gene (reference sequence). The CDR3 is 11 residues long. V gave up 4 bases and J gave up 5 bases, with 6 bases separating them.

In the case of this clonotype: Given the absence of the conserved phenylalanine or tryptophan at the CDR3 end, a read error is likely. V is TRBV11-2 and J is TRBJ2-1; tentatively, D is TRBD1 or TRBD2 (5 bases each). Trimming removed 2 bases at V and 4 bases at J, with 12 bases between. Germline V lookup: CDR1 SGHAT, CDR2 FQNNGV. The CDR3 consists of 15 residues. DNA of the CDR3: TGTGCCAGCAGCTTATGGGACCCTGATTACAATGAGCAGTTCCTC. Translation: CASSLWDPDYNEQFL.

This clonotype appeared many times. This chain uses TRBV14 with TRBJ2-3, with D perhaps TRBD2 (5 bases). CDR3 length equals 12 residues. Per the germline V gene, CDR1 is SGHDN and CDR2 is FVKESK. The V end lost 6 bases, the J end lost 6 bases, and 10 bases lay between the germline ends. CDR3 protein: CASSLSGDTQYF. The CDR3 coding sequence is TGTGCCAGCAGTTTATCGGGGGATACGCAGTATTTT.

This clonotype was seen only a few times. The chain combines TRBV20-1 with TRBJ2-3, with D possibly being TRBD1 (6 bases). The V gene's germline CDR1 is DFQATT and CDR2 SNEGSKA (reference sequence). This CDR3 has 14 amino acids. V was clipped by 3 bases and J by 2 bases, with 12 bases between them. The CDR3 DNA reads as TGCAGTGCTAGGGGTGGGGGCGTCACAGATACGCAGTATTTT. Translation: CSARGGGVTDTQYF.

Many counts were recorded for this clonotype. This chain uses TRBV20-1 with TRBJ2-3, with D unresolved. Germline loops: CDR1 DFQATT, CDR2 SNEGSKA (reference sequence). The CDR3 contains 15 residues. V was shortened by 0 bases and J by 5 bases, with 15 bases between the two germline ends. The CDR3 nucleotides are TGCAGTGCTAGAGATGGAGTGGGGAAGGGAGATACGCAGTATTTT. This translates into CSARDGVGKGDTQYF.

This clonotype was detected ten times or more. The V and J genes are TRBV6-1 and TRBJ1-3; TRBD1 agrees at 7 bases. The germline CDR1 and CDR2 sequences are MNHNS and SASEGT. The CDR3 has 15 amino acids. Trimming cost V 5 bases and J 0 bases; bases outside gene matches: 4. The CDR3: CASSLQGSSGNTIYF. The CDR3, as DNA: TGTGCCAGCAGTTTACAGGGGAGCTCTGGAAACACCATATATTTT.

This clonotype was counted at least ten times. This chain joins TRBV20-1 and TRBJ1-5, with 7 bases matching TRBD1. The germline gives CDR1 DFQATT, CDR2 SNEGSKA (reference sequence). The CDR3 consists of 18 residues. Trimming at V came to 1 base and at J to 0 bases, leaving 12 bases not matched to a gene. CDR3 protein: CSARGSETGPYSNQPQHF. CDR3 DNA: TGCAGTGCTAGAGGGAGTGAGACAGGGCCCTATAGCAATCAGCCCCAGCATTTT.

This clonotype was found many times. The chain recombines TRBV20-1 with TRBJ1-1; no firm D call. Germline V CDR1 and CDR2: DFQATT, SNEGSKA (reference sequence). Trimming removed 5 bases at V and 1 base at J, with 8 bases between. The CDR3 has 12 residues. This CDR3 is CSALGPNTEAFF. The CDR3 DNA follows: TGCAGTGCTCTGGGTCCGAACACTGAAGCTTTCTTT.

This clonotype was seen at least ten times. The rearrangement joins TRBV25-1 to TRBJ1-1, with D maybe TRBD1 (5 bases). The CDR3 consists of 14 residues. V shed 6 bases and J shed 8 bases, with 19 bases lying between them. CDR1 and CDR2 from the germline V gene are MGHDK and SYGVNS. CDR3 in amino acids: CASSPTAPYSEAFF. CDR3 in DNA: TGTGCCAGCAGCCCGACAGCCCCTTATTCCGAAGCTTTCTTT.